This TCR beta chain is from a study of blood T cell repertoires in COVID-19. Study-level background: T cells, B-cell-depleted T cells, or PBMCs provided the cDNA or gDNA that served as material.

The CDR3 has 15 residues. CDR1 and CDR2 from the germline V gene are MNHNS and SASEGT. Losses at the gene ends were 3 bases for V and 3 bases for J; bases not matched to a gene: 4. The authors' processing: The authors estimated nucleated cell counts from reference gene primer amplification. Clones were read by immunoSEQ multiplex PCR, and TCRdb kept only the in-frame ones, dropping some. Clonal size and the V and J genes are those of that table, whereas D and trimming came from the DNA. This table has around 400,000 clones, roughly 86% appearing once. Two consecutive negative NP/OP PCR tests, clearance, or resolved symptoms defined Cohort 3 recovery.

The source is a woman aged 25 to 39 who had recovered from COVID-19. The sample taken for sequencing was PBMCs or T cells enriched from blood (not recorded which). V gene TRBV6-1 combines with J gene TRBJ2-7, with 11 bases fitting TRBD2. The CDR3 nucleotides are TGTGCCAGCAGTGACCCGGGACTAGCGGACTACGAGCAGTACTTC. It translates to CASSDPGLADYEQYF.